A single sample is the source of the 9 T cell receptor beta chains below, sequenced in a study of CD8+ T cells in alopecia areata. cDNA prepared by RNA extraction and subsequent reverse transcription served as the template for sequencing. Here immunoSEQ multiplex PCR was the method, and the copy in TCRdb shows in-frame clones only, minus some. The table records 140,000 or so clones, more than 55% of them present only once. Sequenced material: CD8+ T cells sorted from blood. These receptors were obtained from a human donor in good health.

The chain is built from TRBV7-9 and TRBJ2-5, with D perhaps assigned TRBD1 or TRBD2 (5 bases each). This CDR3 is built from 17 residues. Trimming stripped 4 bases from V and 3 bases from J, with 21 bases between. Germline CDR1 and CDR2: SEHNR and FQNEAQ (reference sequence). Here the CDR3 DNA reads TGTGCCAGCAGCTACGGAAGTGAGTGGGGGTTGAAAGAGACCCAGTACTTC. Protein: CASSYGSEWGLKETQYF.

J is TRBJ2-1 and V is TRBV29-1, with 9 nucleotides matching TRBD1. With 7 bases clipped from V and 7 bases from J, the junction kept 5 bases outside the gene matches. Germline loops: CDR1 SQVTM, CDR2 ANQGSEA. The CDR3 is 12 amino acids. As DNA, the CDR3 is TGCAGCGCACGGACAGGGGTGAATGAGCAGTTCTTC. Translating gives CSARTGVNEQFF.

The chain is built from TRBV2 and TRBJ2-1; 7 positions agree with TRBD2. The ends lost 6 bases at V and 4 bases at J; junction bases unmatched: 9. This CDR3 has 15 residues. Germline V gives CDR1 SNHLY, CDR2 FYNNEI. Here the CDR3 reads CASRAGTNGYNEQFF. The CDR3 DNA reads TGTGCCAGCAGAGCCGGGACTAACGGATACAATGAGCAGTTCTTC. The entire variable domain, with the rest obtained from reference TRBV2 and TRBJ2-1, is as follows: EPEVTQTPSHQVTQMGQEVILRCVPISNHLYFYWYRQILGQKVEFLVSFYNNEISEKSEIFDDQFSVERPDGSNFTLKIRSTKLEDSAMYFCASRAGTNGYNEQFFGPGTRLTVL.

This clone appeared once. The chain joins TRBV4-1 to TRBJ2-7; 9 bases are a match to TRBD1. Germline V lookup: CDR1 MGHRA, CDR2 YSYEKL. The CDR3 has 15 amino acids. V lost 5 bases and J lost 7; bases outside the gene matches: 12. CDR3: CASSGRDRDSEEQYF. CDR3 DNA sequence: TGCGCCAGCAGCGGCCGGGACAGGGATTCGGAAGAGCAGTACTTC.

The chain is built from TRBV29-1 and TRBJ1-2; D is unclear. This CDR3 region has 13 residues. V was shortened by 4 bases and J by 7 bases, with 16 bases between the two germline ends. CDR1 is SQVTM, CDR2 ANQGSEA, per germline. The chain's CDR3 is CSVGSLTIRGYTF. CDR3 DNA: TGCAGCGTTGGCTCCCTGACGATACGTGGCTACACCTTC.

This clone was detected a few times. This sequence joins TRBV6-1 and TRBJ2-7; 7 bases match TRBD1. The V and J ends lost 5 bases and 2 bases, in that order; junction bases with no gene match: 6. Germline V CDR1 and CDR2: MNHNS, SASEGT. The length of the CDR3 is 14 residues. The CDR3 bases are TGTGCCAGCAGTCACCGGGACAGAACCTACGAGCAGTACTTC. Protein: CASSHRDRTYEQYF.

As for this clone: Other DNA sequences in the same sample also yield this CDR3. This chain joins TRBV6-5 and TRBJ2-7, with D possibly being TRBD2 (5 bases). The CDR3 consists of 14 residues. CDR1 and CDR2 from the germline V gene are MNHEY and SVGAGI. Trimming took 2 bases from V and 3 from J, leaving 11 bases between them. CDR3 sequence: CASSYGAGGYEQYF. CDR3 DNA: TGTGCCAGCAGTTACGGCGCGGGTGGCTACGAGCAGTACTTC.

This clone was seen only a few times. This chain uses TRBV27 with TRBJ2-2, with D perhaps matching TRBD1 (6 bases). The CDR3 loop spans 16 amino acids. The V gene lost 5 bases and the J gene lost 0 bases, with 13 bases spanning the gap. The germline V gene encodes CDR1 MNHEY and CDR2 SMNVEV (reference sequence). The CDR3 loop is CASSPLQGANTGELFF. The CDR3 nucleotides read TGTGCCAGCAGTCCGTTACAGGGAGCGAACACCGGGGAGCTGTTTTTT.

This clone was observed a few times. The chain recombines TRBV4-1 with TRBJ2-6; D ambiguous. Trimming took off 0 bases at V and 0 bases at J, with 6 bases between the two ends. The CDR3 covers 16 residues. Germline CDR1 reads MGHRA; CDR2 reads YSYEKL. CDR3 region: CASSQEKFSGANVLTF. The CDR3 bases are TGCGCCAGCAGCCAAGAGAAGTTCTCTGGGGCCAACGTCCTGACTTTC.